A single sample is the source of the 24 T cell receptor beta chains below, sequenced in a study of T cell changes during pregnancy in multiple sclerosis. Repertoires were generated with immunoSEQ multiplex PCR, while TCRdb's copy carries only in-frame clones and drops some. The sample carries 68,000 or so clones, roughly nine tenths recorded once. The specimen was peripheral blood, collected in the second trimester of pregnancy. Every receptor here comes from a female donor with multiple sclerosis, enrolled in a pregnancy study.

The J gene is TRBJ2-5, the V gene TRBV9; 9 bases are shared with TRBD2. This CDR3 contains 19 residues. CDR1 and CDR2 from the germline V gene are SGDLS and YYNGEE. The junction had 18 bases not matched to a gene; V was cut back by 3 bases and J by 3 bases. This CDR3 is CASSGPDSGGPNPKETQYF. Here the CDR3 DNA reads TGTGCCAGCAGCGGCCCGGATAGCGGGGGCCCTAACCCTAAAGAGACCCAGTACTTC.

A single count supports this clone. The V and J genes are TRBV9 and TRBJ2-6, with a possible D match to TRBD1 (5 bases). Between the trimmed V and J ends, which lost 4 bases and 4 bases, there was a span of 21 bases. CDR1 and CDR2 from the germline V gene are SGDLS and YYNGEE. This CDR3 contains 18 residues. CDR3 coding DNA: TGTGCCAGCAGCCCGTTGGGTTACAGGAGCTCGGGGGCCAACGTCCTGACTTTC. It encodes CASSPLGYRSSGANVLTF.

This clone was recorded only once. The V and J genes are TRBV5-6 and TRBJ2-2; 9 bases are a match to TRBD2. The CDR3 is 17 residues long. Trimming cost V 0 bases and J 4 bases; bases outside gene matches: 7. The germline V gene has CDR1 SGHDT and CDR2 YYEEEE. The chain's CDR3 is CASSLAGTSSSTGELFF. The CDR3 DNA follows: TGTGCCAGCAGCTTGGCCGGGACTAGCTCGAGCACCGGGGAGCTGTTTTTT.

This chain connects TRBV6-1 to TRBJ1-4; 9 nucleotides match TRBD1. Unmatched junction bases numbered 7, after V lost 3 bases and J lost 5 bases. The CDR3 spans 16 residues. Germline CDR1 and CDR2: MNHNS and SASEGT. The CDR3 DNA is TGTGCCAGCAGTGAGTCTATCGGGACAGGGAATGAAAAACTGTTTTTT. Protein sequence: CASSESIGTGNEKLFF.

The chain links TRBV7-6 to TRBJ1-1; the match to TRBD1 covers 7 bases. CDR1 and CDR2 from the germline V gene are SGHVS and FNYEAQ. This CDR3 contains 14 residues. With V trimmed by 5 bases and J by 3 bases, 6 bases remained unmatched. The CDR3 DNA sequence: TGTGCCAGCAGCATATACAGGGGCGACACTGAAGCTTTCTTT. Its translation is CASSIYRGDTEAFF.

This chain links TRBV9 with TRBJ2-3; 13 bases map to TRBD2. The CDR3 is 17 residues long. V lost 4 bases, J lost 0 bases, and 5 bases stayed unmatched. CDR1 and CDR2 (germline): SGDLS, YYNGEE. In DNA form, the CDR3 reads TGTGCCAGCAGCCCCCGGACTAGCGGGGGCAGCACAGATACGCAGTATTTT. Protein sequence: CASSPRTSGGSTDTQYF.

Written as DNA, the CDR3 is TGTGCCATCAGTGGACAGGGGTCCGGCTACGAGCAGTACTTC. Amino acid sequence: CAISGQGSGYEQYF. The chain carries TRBV10-3 and TRBJ2-7; TRBD1 aligns across 8 bases. This CDR3 is 14 amino acids long. Germline V gene lookup returns CDR1 ENHRY and CDR2 SYGVKD. The V segment lost 4 bases and the J segment 3 bases; nucleotides outside the gene matches: 5.

The V gene is TRBV5-4, the J gene TRBJ1-2; 9 nucleotides match TRBD1. Germline-derived CDR1 and CDR2 are SGHNT and YYREEE (reference sequence). The CDR3 runs 14 residues. The V gene end was trimmed by 3 bases and the J gene end by 2 bases; junction bases not matched to a gene: 2. The CDR3 here is CASSWTGVNYGYTF. The CDR3 nucleotides are TGTGCCAGCAGCTGGACAGGGGTAAACTATGGCTACACCTTC.

This chain links TRBV30 with TRBJ1-2; 7 bases are shared with TRBD1. The CDR3 has 13 residues. Per germline, CDR1 GTSNPN and CDR2 SVGIG (reference sequence). After removal of 2 bases from V and 3 bases from J, the junction contained 3 bases not matched to a gene. The CDR3 loop reads CAWSPGQDYGYTF. As DNA, the CDR3 is TGTGCCTGGAGTCCTGGACAGGACTATGGCTACACCTTC. Based on the CDR3 plus reference TRBV30 and TRBJ1-2, the full variable domain is SQTIHQWPATLVQPVGSPLSLECTVEGTSNPNLYWYRQAAGRGLQLLFYSVGIGQISSEVPQNLSASRPQDRQFILSSKKLLLSDSGFYLCAWSPGQDYGYTFGSGTRLTVV.

This chain joins TRBV7-9 and TRBJ1-1; 8 bases align to TRBD1. Trimming cost V 1 base and J 10 bases; bases outside gene matches: 8. CDR1 and CDR2 (germline): SEHNR, FQNEAQ (reference sequence). This CDR3 is built from 14 residues. The CDR3 sequence is CASSLGTGFSTAFF. CDR3 DNA sequence: TGTGCCAGCAGCTTAGGGACAGGGTTTTCGACAGCTTTCTTT.

The rearrangement links TRBV2 to TRBJ1-2; D is uncertain. Germline loops: CDR1 SNHLY, CDR2 FYNNEI. The CDR3 contains 13 residues. V dropped 4 bases and J dropped 0 bases, with 6 bases sitting between them. The CDR3 is CASSGETNYGYTF. In DNA, the CDR3 is TGTGCCAGCAGTGGGGAGACTAACTATGGCTACACCTTC.

This clone has only a few counts. The gene calls are TRBV25-1 and TRBJ2-6; weak D call: TRBD2 (5 bases). Germline V gene data show CDR1 as MGHDK and CDR2 as SYGVNS. CDR3 length: 16 amino acids. V lost 1 base, J lost 1 base, and 8 bases lay in between. The CDR3, as DNA: TGTGCCAGCAGTGAATGGACGGGGTCTGGGGCCAACGTCCTGACTTTC. The encoded protein is CASSEWTGSGANVLTF. Variable domain in full (rest from reference TRBV25-1 and TRBJ2-6): EADIYQTPRYLVIGTGKKITLECSQTMGHDKMYWYQQDPGMELHLIHYSYGVNSTEKGDLSSESTVSRIRTEHFPLTLESARPSHTSQYLCASSEWTGSGANVLTFGAGSRLTVL.

This clone was detected only once. The V and J genes are TRBV9 and TRBJ1-2; 7 nucleotides agree with TRBD1. V trimming: 4 bases; J trimming: 4 bases; junction bases outside the gene matches: 10. The CDR3 is 15 residues long. Per the germline V gene, CDR1 is SGDLS and CDR2 is YYNGEE. The CDR3 sequence is CASSSSGTAFYGYTF. CDR3 DNA: TGTGCCAGCAGCTCTTCCGGGACAGCCTTCTATGGCTACACCTTC.

The chain employs TRBV18 and TRBJ1-3; D is ambiguous. Germline-derived CDR1 and CDR2 are KGHSH and LQKENI. The V end lost 0 bases, the J end lost 2 bases, and 11 bases lay between the germline ends. The CDR3 consists of 16 residues. CDR3 sequence (DNA): TGTGCCAGCTCACCACCTACGGGAGAAACTGGAAACACCATATATTTT. This translates into CASSPPTGETGNTIYF.

V usage is TRBV6-1 and J usage is TRBJ1-2; a weak D match, TRBD1 (5 bases). This CDR3 has 15 amino acids. In germline, CDR1 is MNHNS, CDR2 SASEGT. Trimming removed 0 bases from V and 5 bases from J, with 13 bases in between. CDR3 bases: TGTGCCAGCAGTGAAGCGGACGGGGGGGGATATGGCTACACCTTC. Protein sequence: CASSEADGGGYGYTF.

The chain carries TRBV5-1 and TRBJ2-7; 10 bases are a match to TRBD1. This CDR3 has 15 residues. V shed 4 bases and J 4 bases; nucleotides not matched to a gene: 8. Germline assignment: CDR1 SGHRS and CDR2 YFSETQ. CDR3 bases: TGCGCCAGCAGCGTGGGGGGGACAGGGGATTACGAGCAGTACTTC. This encodes CASSVGGTGDYEQYF.

With respect to this clone: Other DNA sequences from this sample encode an identical CDR3 as well. The rearrangement uses TRBV18 and TRBJ1-2, with unresolved D. Between the trimmed V and J ends, which lost 2 bases and 2 bases, there was a span of 6 bases. The V gene's germline CDR1 is KGHSH and CDR2 LQKENI. The CDR3 loop spans 13 amino acids. The CDR3 here is CASSPDKNYGYTF. CDR3 bases: TGTGCCAGCTCACCAGACAAGAACTATGGCTACACCTTC.

V gene TRBV23-1 combines with J gene TRBJ2-3, with a weak D call TRBD1 (6 bases). TRBV23-1 is an ORF, and what it does is uncertain. V was cut by 0 bases and J by 2 bases, with 15 bases left in between. This CDR3 is 17 amino acids long. This CDR3 reads CASSQSHRVNLTDTQYF. CDR3 nucleotide sequence: TGCGCCAGCAGTCAATCGCACAGGGTGAACCTCACAGATACGCAGTATTTT.

V gene TRBV7-3 combines with J gene TRBJ2-1, with D maybe TRBD1 (6 bases). V lost 6 bases and J 3 bases, leaving 12 bases between the germline ends. Per germline, CDR1 SGHTA and CDR2 FQGTGA. This CDR3 has 14 residues. CDR3 residues: CASSLGQSYNEQFF. The CDR3 bases are TGTGCCAGCAGTCTCGGACAGAGCTACAATGAGCAGTTCTTC.

A few counts support this clone. DNA of the CDR3: TGTGCCAGCAGCCCAGGGACTAGCGGGGGGCCCGGGGAGCTGTTTTTT. Its translation is CASSPGTSGGPGELFF. The genes are TRBV9 and TRBJ2-2, with 15 nucleotides matching TRBD2. V lost 4 bases, J lost 6 bases, and 4 bases stayed unmatched. The CDR3 spans 16 residues. Per germline, CDR1 SGDLS and CDR2 YYNGEE.

The chain links TRBV4-1 to TRBJ2-5, with 8 bases aligning to TRBD2. The CDR3 contains 15 residues. Germline V gene lookup returns CDR1 MGHRA and CDR2 YSYEKL. With V trimmed by 3 bases and J by 4 bases, 7 bases remained unmatched. The CDR3 nucleotides read TGCGCCAGCAGCCACCCTTATCGGGGGGGAGAGACCCAGTACTTC. Translation gives CASSHPYRGGETQYF.

The chain employs TRBV29-1 and TRBJ1-1; unclear D gene. Germline CDR1 is SQVTM and CDR2 is ANQGSEA. Trimming took off 3 bases at V and 6 bases at J, with 11 bases between the two ends. The CDR3 runs 12 residues. CDR3 in DNA: TGCAGCGTTGAGATGGGTGGGCCTGAAGCTTTCTTT. This encodes CSVEMGGPEAFF.

In this sample, this clone turned up once. V usage is TRBV7-2 and J usage is TRBJ2-2; 7 bases match TRBD1. Germline CDR1 SGHTA, CDR2 FQGNSA. The CDR3 has 15 amino acids. V dropped 2 bases and J dropped 7; count of bases not matched to a gene: 7. CDR3 sequence reads: CASSLSPDRRGELFF. The CDR3 DNA follows: TGTGCCAGCAGCTTATCTCCGGACAGGCGCGGGGAGCTGTTTTTT.

The rearrangement uses TRBV7-8 and TRBJ2-3; 9 bases map to TRBD1. CDR1 is SGHVS, CDR2 FQNEAQ, per germline. This CDR3 has 15 amino acids. With 2 bases clipped from V and 4 bases from J, the junction kept 4 bases outside the gene matches. CDR3 sequence: CASSLRNRGPDTQYF. CDR3 in DNA: TGTGCCAGCAGCTTACGCAACAGGGGGCCAGATACGCAGTATTTT.